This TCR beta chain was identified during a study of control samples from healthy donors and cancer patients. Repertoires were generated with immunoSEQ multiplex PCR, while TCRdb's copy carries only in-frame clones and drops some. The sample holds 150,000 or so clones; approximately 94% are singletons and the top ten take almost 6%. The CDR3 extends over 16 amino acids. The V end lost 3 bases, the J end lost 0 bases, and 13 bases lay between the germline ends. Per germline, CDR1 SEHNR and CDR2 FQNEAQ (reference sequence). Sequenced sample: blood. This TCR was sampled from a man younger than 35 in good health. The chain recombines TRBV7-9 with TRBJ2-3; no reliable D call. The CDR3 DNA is TGTGCCAGCAGCTTGGAAAAACAGCCTAGCACAGATACGCAGTATTTT. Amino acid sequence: CASSLEKQPSTDTQYF.